These 30 T cell receptor beta chains came from one sample sequenced in a study of blood T cell repertoires in COVID-19. TCRdb's table, derived via immunoSEQ multiplex PCR, lists solely in-frame clones and lacks some. The sample holds 250,000 or so clones, around 90% seen once. The material sequenced was peripheral blood. The receptors were sampled from a man aged 18 to 29 with active or convalescent COVID-19.

This chain links TRBV28 with TRBJ1-5, with a tentative D call TRBD1 (5 bases). Trimming pared 2 bases from V and 2 bases from J, leaving 16 bases between. Germline values: CDR1 MDHEN, CDR2 SYDVKM. The CDR3 length is 17 residues. The CDR3 reads CASSLGGISGGNQPQHF. CDR3 nucleotide sequence: TGTGCCAGCAGTTTAGGCGGGATCTCGGGGGGCAATCAGCCCCAGCATTTT.

The rearrangement uses TRBV19 and TRBJ1-2; no definite D call. Germline V gene data show CDR1 as LNHDA and CDR2 as SQIVND (reference sequence). V was shortened by 5 bases and J by 5 bases, with 12 bases between the two germline ends. This CDR3 region has 13 residues. Here the CDR3 DNA reads TGTGCCAGTAGTCGACAAGGAACTTATGGCTACACCTTC. Residues: CASSRQGTYGYTF.

The genes are TRBV19 and TRBJ2-7, with 7 nucleotides matching TRBD1. Germline V gives CDR1 LNHDA, CDR2 SQIVND (reference sequence). V lost 3 bases to trimming and J lost 3 bases; unmatched junction nucleotides: 5. The CDR3 is 14 residues long. The CDR3 DNA is TGTGCCAGTAGTATTCTAGGACAGGACTACGAGCAGTACTTC. Translated, it gives CASSILGQDYEQYF.

The chain carries TRBV7-2 and TRBJ2-7, with D perhaps TRBD2 (5 bases). The CDR3 totals 13 residues. Trimming left V 2 bases short and J 6 bases short, with 11 bases between. Germline values: CDR1 SGHTA, CDR2 FQGNSA. CDR3 coding DNA: TGTGCCAGCAGCTTACAAGGACTGGGCGAGCAGTACTTC. Its translation: CASSLQGLGEQYF.

This clone was observed a few times. This chain joins TRBV6-5 and TRBJ2-7; TRBD1 agrees at 10 bases. CDR3 length: 14 amino acids. V was clipped by 5 bases and J by 7 bases; unmatched bases: 8. Germline V lookup: CDR1 MNHEY, CDR2 SVGAGI. The CDR3 spells CASSRTGGTVEQYF. The CDR3 DNA is TGTGCCAGCAGTCGGACAGGGGGGACGGTGGAGCAGTACTTC.

This sequence joins TRBV6-5 and TRBJ1-3; D is perhaps TRBD1 (5 bases). This CDR3 contains 12 residues. Germline V gene data show CDR1 as MNHEY and CDR2 as SVGAGI. Trimming stripped 6 bases from V and 9 bases from J, with 12 bases between. This CDR3 reads CASSSGGVTIYF. The CDR3 DNA sequence: TGTGCCAGCAGCTCGGGAGGGGTCACCATATATTTT.

The V call is TRBV6-1, the J call TRBJ2-3, with 7 bases aligning to TRBD2. The length of the CDR3 is 16 residues. Germline values: CDR1 MNHNS, CDR2 SASEGT. V lost 2 bases to trimming and J lost 4 bases; unmatched junction nucleotides: 9. The CDR3 loop reads CASSELSSGFPDTQYF. The CDR3 DNA follows: TGTGCCAGCAGTGAACTCTCTAGCGGTTTTCCAGATACGCAGTATTTT.

The chain links TRBV5-4 to TRBJ2-1; 9 nucleotides match TRBD1. Unmatched junction bases numbered 5, after V lost 1 base and J lost 6 bases. The V gene's germline CDR1 is SGHNT and CDR2 YYREEE (reference sequence). This CDR3 comprises 15 residues. CDR3 DNA sequence: TGTGCCAGCAGCTTGAAACAGGGGGCCTTCAATGAGCAGTTCTTC. It yields the protein CASSLKQGAFNEQFF.

This chain uses TRBV27 with TRBJ1-1; D gene uncertain. Germline V gene sequence: CDR1 MNHEY, CDR2 SMNVEV (reference sequence). V was trimmed by 6 bases and J by 7 bases, leaving 18 bases between them. The CDR3 spans 14 residues. The CDR3 region has the DNA TGTGCCAGCAGCCTTGATCCCCGGAGTAATGAAGCTTTCTTT. It specifies CASSLDPRSNEAFF.

The gene calls are TRBV24-1 and TRBJ2-1, with 9 bases lining up with TRBD1. This CDR3 spans 18 amino acids. Germline assignment: CDR1 KGHDR and CDR2 SFDVKD. With 2 bases clipped from V and 4 bases from J, the junction kept 11 bases outside the gene matches. The CDR3 is CATSDSGPGQGLYNEQFF. In DNA form, the CDR3 reads TGTGCCACCAGTGATTCAGGGCCGGGACAGGGACTTTACAATGAGCAGTTCTTC.

The chain couples TRBV7-2 to TRBJ2-7; 8 nucleotides agree with TRBD1. Trimming cost V 3 bases and J 1 base; bases outside gene matches: 11. Germline CDR1 is SGHTA and CDR2 is FQGNSA. CDR3 length: 17 amino acids. CDR3 region: CASSLKGQALASYEQYF. For the CDR3, the DNA is TGTGCCAGCAGCTTGAAGGGACAGGCCTTGGCGTCCTACGAGCAGTACTTC.

The rearrangement uses TRBV6-2 or TRBV6-3 and TRBJ1-1; 10 positions agree with TRBD1. V shed 0 bases and J 0 bases; nucleotides not matched to a gene: 1. Per the germline V gene, CDR1 is MNHEY and CDR2 is SVGEGT. The CDR3 spans 16 residues. The CDR3 bases are TGTGCCAGCAGTTACTCAGGACAGGGGGTGAACACTGAAGCTTTCTTT. Amino acid sequence: CASSYSGQGVNTEAFF.

The chain carries TRBV20-1 and TRBJ1-2; D is possibly TRBD1 (6 bases). The CDR3 has 12 amino acids. CDR1 and CDR2 from the germline V gene are DFQATT and SNEGSKA (reference sequence). V was clipped by 3 bases and J by 3 bases, with 8 bases between them. The DNA of the CDR3 is TGCAGTGCTAGTGACAGGTACTATGGCTACACCTTC. Its translation is CSASDRYYGYTF.

This sequence joins TRBV7-3 and TRBJ2-7; 7 nucleotides agree with TRBD2. The CDR3 contains 15 residues. Germline loops: CDR1 SGHTA, CDR2 FQGTGA. V was clipped by 2 bases and J by 4 bases; unmatched bases: 8. CDR3 DNA sequence: TGTGCCAGCAGCTTATATGGCGGGGGTATGTACGAGCAGTACTTC. Encoded protein: CASSLYGGGMYEQYF.

In DNA, the CDR3 is TGTGCCAGCAGCAGGGGAGTGCGGAATGAAAAACTGTTTTTT. This gives the protein CASSRGVRNEKLFF. The chain recombines TRBV2 with TRBJ1-4; D perhaps matches TRBD1 (6 bases). Trimming cost V 6 bases and J 5 bases, with 13 bases left between them. The CDR3 has 14 amino acids. The germline V gene encodes CDR1 SNHLY and CDR2 FYNNEI.

The chain has TRBV7-6 and TRBJ1-5; D perhaps matches TRBD1 (5 bases). This CDR3 has 15 residues. CDR1 SGHVS and CDR2 FNYEAQ come from the germline V gene. Between the trimmed V and J ends, which lost 5 bases and 5 bases, there was a span of 16 bases. The CDR3 is CASSPGGVVYQPQHF. The CDR3 nucleotides read TGTGCCAGCAGCCCTGGAGGGGTCGTTTATCAGCCCCAGCATTTT.

The chain has TRBV11-2 and TRBJ2-3, with 8 bases lining up with TRBD1. V shed 5 bases and J 0 bases; nucleotides not matched to a gene: 4. The CDR3 runs to 15 residues. Germline V lookup: CDR1 SGHAT, CDR2 FQNNGV. This CDR3 reads CASSAGTGSTDTQYF. Here the CDR3 DNA reads TGTGCCAGCAGCGCCGGGACAGGTAGCACAGATACGCAGTATTTT. The complete variable domain, with remaining parts taken from reference TRBV11-2 and TRBJ2-3, reads EAGVAQSPRYKIIEKRQSVAFWCNPISGHATLYWYQQILGQGPKLLIQFQNNGVVDDSQLPKDRFSAERLKGVDSTLKIQPAKLEDSAVYLCASSAGTGSTDTQYFGPGTRLTVL.

The table lists this clone with a few counts. This rearrangement joins TRBV7-2 to TRBJ1-4; perhaps TRBD1 as D (5 bases). Germline CDR1 SGHTA, CDR2 FQGNSA. The CDR3 totals 15 residues. V shed 3 bases and J shed 7 bases, with 15 bases lying between them. DNA of the CDR3: TGTGCCAGCAGCTTTATCCCCAGGGAGGTTGAAAAACTGTTTTTT. As protein: CASSFIPREVEKLFF.

The V call is TRBV6-5, the J call TRBJ2-1; 10 bases line up with TRBD2. The trim removed 6 bases at V and 3 bases at J, leaving 2 bases unmatched. CDR3 size: 14 residues. Germline V CDR1 and CDR2: MNHEY, SVGAGI. The CDR3 region has the DNA TGTGCCAGCAGCAGGACTAGCGGCTACAATGAGCAGTTCTTC. Its protein product is CASSRTSGYNEQFF.

A remark on this clone: Other DNA variants within this sample encode the same CDR3. The J gene is TRBJ1-5, the V gene TRBV19; D is ambiguous. Germline V gene lookup returns CDR1 LNHDA and CDR2 SQIVND (reference sequence). The CDR3 is 15 amino acids. The germline V and J ends were trimmed by 1 base and 0 bases, with 7 bases remaining between them. DNA of the CDR3: TGTGCCAGTAGTATAGGGGGAGATAGCAATCAGCCCCAGCATTTT. Translating gives CASSIGGDSNQPQHF. The full variable domain, its missing parts supplied by reference TRBV19 and TRBJ1-5, is DGGITQSPKYLFRKEGQNVTLSCEQNLNHDAMYWYRQDPGQGLRLIYYSQIVNDFQKGDIAEGYSVSREKKESFPLTVTSAQKNPTAFYLCASSIGGDSNQPQHFGDGTRLSIL.

The gene calls are TRBV11-2 and TRBJ2-7, with TRBD1 as a possible D gene (5 bases). Per germline, CDR1 SGHAT and CDR2 FQNNGV. V gave up 4 bases and J gave up 3 bases, with 7 bases separating them. The CDR3 is 12 amino acids. CDR3 sequence (DNA): TGTGCCAGCAGCTACCAGGGCTACGAGCAGTACTTC. Protein product: CASSYQGYEQYF.

The chain links TRBV5-6 to TRBJ2-1, with TRBD2 matching over 7 bases. The trim removed 0 bases at V and 3 bases at J, leaving 9 bases unmatched. This CDR3 spans 17 amino acids. Looked up from germline, CDR1 is SGHDT and CDR2 is YYEEEE. In DNA, the CDR3 is TGTGCCAGCAGCTTGGATACGGCGGGAGCTCGCTACAATGAGCAGTTCTTC. It is translated as CASSLDTAGARYNEQFF.

This sequence joins TRBV18 and TRBJ2-5; TRBD2 aligns across 13 bases. Trimming at V came to 3 bases and at J to 2 bases, leaving 6 bases not matched to a gene. CDR3 size: 17 residues. The germline gives CDR1 KGHSH, CDR2 LQKENI. CDR3 bases: TGTGCCAGCTCACCCTTGCCGGGACTAGCGGGACAAGAGACCCAGTACTTC. Protein sequence: CASSPLPGLAGQETQYF.

The V and J genes are TRBV5-1 and TRBJ1-2; 7 positions agree with TRBD1. The V gene's germline CDR1 is SGHRS and CDR2 YFSETQ. With 7 bases clipped from V and 7 bases from J, the junction kept 19 bases outside the gene matches. The CDR3 sequence is 16 residues long. DNA of the CDR3: TGCGCCAGCCGGAGGGACAGTACGGTTAAAATAGGTGGCTACACCTTC. Protein product: CASRRDSTVKIGGYTF.

This chain connects TRBV19 to TRBJ1-2, with D unresolved. The CDR3 runs to 15 residues. Germline assignment: CDR1 LNHDA and CDR2 SQIVND (reference sequence). The V and J ends lost 3 bases and 4 bases respectively, with 15 bases between them. For the CDR3, the DNA is TGTGCCAGTAGTATTGAAGCGGGGATGAGCTATGGCTACACCTTC. This gives the protein CASSIEAGMSYGYTF.

J is TRBJ1-2 and V is TRBV14; 8 positions match TRBD1. Trimming removed 3 bases from V and 3 bases from J; junction bases left unmatched: 3. Per the germline V gene, CDR1 is SGHDN and CDR2 is FVKESK. The CDR3 spans 14 residues. CDR3 loop: CASSHQDRDYGYTF. The CDR3 DNA reads TGTGCCAGCAGCCATCAGGACAGGGACTATGGCTACACCTTC.

V gene TRBV6-5 combines with J gene TRBJ1-1, with TRBD1 matching 7 bases. The V gene's germline CDR1 is MNHEY and CDR2 SVGAGI. V lost 7 bases and J lost 1; bases outside the gene matches: 6. CDR3 length equals 14 residues. DNA of the CDR3: TGTGCCAGCATGACCCGGGACAGGAACACTGAAGCTTTCTTT. It is translated as CASMTRDRNTEAFF.

V gene TRBV20-1 combines with J gene TRBJ2-3; no reliable D call. From germline, CDR1 is DFQATT and CDR2 SNEGSKA (reference sequence). V was trimmed by 3 bases and J by 2 bases, leaving 9 bases between them. The length of the CDR3 is 13 residues. The CDR3 is CSASRVDTDTQYF. CDR3 sequence (DNA): TGCAGTGCTAGTCGCGTAGACACAGATACGCAGTATTTT.

On this clone: The same CDR3 also results from other DNA sequences found in this sample. The chain is built from TRBV2 and TRBJ1-2, with unresolved D. Germline V gives CDR1 SNHLY, CDR2 FYNNEI. There are 13 residues in the CDR3. V was trimmed by 4 bases and J by 2 bases, leaving 8 bases between them. The chain's CDR3 is CASSGSANYGYTF. The DNA of the CDR3 is TGTGCCAGCAGTGGGAGTGCCAACTATGGCTACACCTTC. Using reference TRBV2 and TRBJ1-2 for the parts outside the CDR3, the full variable domain is EPEVTQTPSHQVTQMGQEVILRCVPISNHLYFYWYRQILGQKVEFLVSFYNNEISEKSEIFDDQFSVERPDGSNFTLKIRSTKLEDSAMYFCASSGSANYGYTFGSGTRLTVV.

The chain couples TRBV7-9 to TRBJ1-2, with 7 bases aligning to TRBD1. Per the germline V gene, CDR1 is SEHNR and CDR2 is FQNEAQ (reference sequence). This CDR3 is built from 14 residues. Trimming cost V 5 bases and J 2 bases; bases outside gene matches: 5. The CDR3 nucleotides read TGTGCCAGCAGCCCCGACAGGGAAAACTATGGCTACACCTTC. Translating gives CASSPDRENYGYTF.